Shown below are 14 T cell receptor beta chains from a single sample sequenced in a study of shared clonotypes between healthy human individuals (dated by TCRdb to 2018 to 2020). Receptor amplification or capture employed the immunoSEQ multiplex PCR assay. Drawn from immuneACCESS, this table holds only the in-frame rearrangements with V and J called that TCRdb kept. Clones are partly lost; checked studies trace under half to an unresolved V gene and leave the rest unexplained. Counted in this sample were approximately 460,000 clones; roughly three quarters of them appeared once. The top ten clonotypes cover 12% of the sample. Sequences were obtained from PBMCs. The receptors stem from a woman aged 35 to 49 in good health. Some clones in this sample may be carry-over from other donors' samples.

The J gene is TRBJ2-5, the V gene TRBV7-2; TRBD2 matches at 8 bases. The CDR3 runs 15 residues. Germline trimming cut 2 bases from V and 5 bases from J; bases unmatched to any gene: 7. In germline, CDR1 is SGHTA, CDR2 FQGNSA. CDR3 loop: CASSLIAGRGETQYF. In DNA form, the CDR3 reads TGTGCCAGCAGCTTAATCGCCGGGAGGGGGGAGACCCAGTACTTC.

With regard to this clone: A far larger clone is only one base removed, so a read error is likely. This chain links TRBV2 with TRBJ1-5; no clear D. This CDR3 spans 12 amino acids. V was pared by 6 bases and J by 4 bases, with 7 bases between. The germline V gene encodes CDR1 SNHLY and CDR2 FYNNEI. The DNA for the CDR3 is TGTGCCAGCAGCGCCTATAATCAGCCCCAGCATTTT. This codes for CASSAYNQPQHF.

This clone showed up just a few times. The chain links TRBV5-1 to TRBJ2-1, with D possibly being TRBD1 (5 bases). The V end lost 4 bases, the J end lost 8 bases, and 13 bases lay between the germline ends. The germline CDR1 and CDR2 sequences are SGHRS and YFSETQ. CDR3 length: 13 residues. The CDR3 bases are TGCGCCAGCAGCCAAGGACATGCGGATGAGCAGTTCTTC. Its translation is CASSQGHADEQFF.

This clone was seen ten or more times. This sample includes further DNA sequences coding for the same CDR3. The CDR3 region is CASSERQDHSYEQYF. DNA for the CDR3: TGTGCCAGCAGTGAACGACAGGACCACTCCTACGAGCAGTACTTC. The genes are TRBV6-1 and TRBJ2-7, with D possibly TRBD1 on 6 matching bases. This CDR3 spans 15 amino acids. Trimming removed 2 bases from V and 0 bases from J, with 11 bases in between. The V gene's germline CDR1 is MNHNS and CDR2 SASEGT.

The chain recombines TRBV7-9 with TRBJ1-6; no firm D call. Germline CDR1 and CDR2: SEHNR and FQNEAQ (reference sequence). V was trimmed by 0 bases and J by 7 bases, leaving 10 bases between them. This CDR3 comprises 15 residues. CDR3 sequence: CASSLASGFNSPLHF. CDR3 nucleotides: TGTGCCAGCAGCTTAGCCTCGGGGTTCAATTCACCCCTCCACTTT.

This clone was recorded many times. This sequence joins TRBV7-2 and TRBJ2-7; a possible D gene is TRBD1 (6 bases). Trimming pared 5 bases from V and 3 bases from J, leaving 14 bases between. Germline CDR1 and CDR2: SGHTA and FQGNSA. This CDR3 has 14 residues. The CDR3 loop is CASSRTGFGYEQYF. The CDR3 DNA reads TGTGCCAGCAGCCGAACAGGGTTTGGCTACGAGCAGTACTTC.

This CDR3 is CASSYEQYF. Here the CDR3 DNA reads TGTGCCAGCAGTTACGAGCAGTACTTC. This chain joins TRBV28 and TRBJ2-7; D ambiguous. V was trimmed by 4 bases and J by 5 bases, leaving 0 bases between them. The CDR3 length is 9 residues. CDR1 is MDHEN, CDR2 SYDVKM, per germline.

The chain recombines TRBV5-1 with TRBJ2-1, with 7 bases lining up with TRBD2. Germline values: CDR1 SGHRS, CDR2 YFSETQ. The CDR3 is 14 residues long. With 4 bases clipped from V and 8 bases from J, the junction kept 9 bases outside the gene matches. The CDR3 nucleotides read TGCGCCAGCAGCCTGGGGGGAGGGCTTTATGAGCAGTTCTTC. It is translated as CASSLGGGLYEQFF.

This clone was seen a few times. The rearrangement uses TRBV28 and TRBJ2-3; D gene uncertain. Trimming removed 1 base from V and 3 bases from J, with 11 bases in between. The CDR3 loop spans 15 amino acids. Per germline, CDR1 MDHEN and CDR2 SYDVKM. CDR3 coding DNA: TGTGCCAGCAGTTTATCAGATGTGGCGACAGATACGCAGTATTTT. Protein product: CASSLSDVATDTQYF. Variable domain in full (rest from reference TRBV28 and TRBJ2-3): DVKVTQSSRYLVKRTGEKVFLECVQDMDHENMFWYRQDPGLGLRLIYFSYDVKMKEKGDIPEGYSVSREKKERFSLILESASTNQTSMYLCASSLSDVATDTQYFGPGTRLTVL.

This clone has a count of ten or more. This chain links TRBV7-2 with TRBJ2-3; the D is unclear. The CDR3 consists of 13 residues. V lost 3 bases and J lost 2, with 6 bases in between. From germline, CDR1 is SGHTA and CDR2 FQGNSA. As DNA, the CDR3 is TGTGCCAGCAGCTTTCCCAACACAGATACGCAGTATTTT. Encoded protein: CASSFPNTDTQYF.

A remark on this clone: This may be a read error: a much more frequent sequence differs by one nucleotide. The CDR3 region is CAWSAPREKLFF. The CDR3 nucleotides are TGTGCCTGGAGTGCCCCTCGGGAAAAACTGTTTTTT. The V call is TRBV30, the J call TRBJ1-4; D is unresolved. Germline CDR1 reads GTSNPN; CDR2 reads SVGIG (reference sequence). V was clipped by 1 base and J by 8 bases, with 8 bases between them. This CDR3 comprises 12 residues.

The V gene is TRBV9, the J gene TRBJ2-1; TRBD1 matches 9 bases. The germline gives CDR1 SGDLS, CDR2 YYNGEE. V was clipped by 4 bases and J by 7 bases; unmatched bases: 9. The CDR3 is made up of 15 amino acids. CDR3 amino acids: CASSNTGTGWNEQFF. For the CDR3, the DNA is TGTGCCAGCAGCAATACCGGGACAGGGTGGAATGAGCAGTTCTTC.

The gene calls are TRBV4-1 and TRBJ2-7; D gene ambiguous. V lost 6 bases and J 0 bases, leaving 12 bases between the germline ends. Germline V gene sequence: CDR1 MGHRA, CDR2 YSYEKL. CDR3 length equals 14 residues. Here the CDR3 DNA reads TGCGCCAGCAGTAGACAACAGAGCTCCTACGAGCAGTACTTC. This sequence encodes CASSRQQSSYEQYF.

The V call is TRBV4-2, the J call TRBJ2-4; no reliable D call. Germline V gives CDR1 LGHNA, CDR2 YNFKEQ. The CDR3 length is 14 residues. Trimming shortened V by 4 bases and J by 9 bases, and 16 bases separated the two germline ends. CDR3 coding DNA: TGTGCCAGCAGCCCCCGAGGCTCTTGGGGCATTCAGTACTTC. Translated, it gives CASSPRGSWGIQYF.